The entry below describes one TCR beta chain. V was clipped by 3 bases and J by 9 bases, with 15 bases between them. The germline V gene has CDR1 SGHNT and CDR2 YENEEA. This CDR3 is 14 amino acids long. TCRdb redid the calling of the RT-PCR reads with MiXCR, one entry per CDR3 protein. The sample lists approximately 720,000 distinct CDR3 sequences; approximately 15% were seen once. The chain is built from TRBV11-3 and TRBJ2-1, with D hard to call. The receptor comes from a female donor in good health, serving as a healthy control. Material for sequencing was memory CD4+ T cells from blood. The CDR3 coding sequence is TGTGCCAGCAGCTTCACCAGACTTGCGCCTGAGCAGTTCTTC. It yields the protein CASSFTRLAPEQFF. Full variable domain (rest looked up from reference TRBV11-3 and TRBJ2-1): EAGVVQSPRYKIIEKKQPVAFWCNPISGHNTLYWYLQNLGQGPELLIRYENEEAVDDSQLPKDRFSAERLKGVDSTLKIQPAELGDSAVYLCASSFTRLAPEQFFGPGTRLTVL.